This TCR beta chain appears in the sequencing data of a study of T cells in Graves' hyperthyroidism and ophthalmopathy. General study points: The model anticipated ophthalmopathy a median about six months pre-onset.

This clonotype has at least ten counts. Its antigen is currently unknown. Subjects aged 18 to 65 presented with newly diagnosed hyperthyroidism of less than 2 months' duration. V was clipped by 7 bases and J by 4 bases, with 9 bases between them. The CDR3 extends over 12 amino acids. The CDR3 regions of TCR beta were amplified from RNA transcripts. Initially, a first-round RT-PCR of the TCR CDR3 employed the HTBI primer set. TCRdb recomputed calls from the multiplex PCR reads with MiXCR, one row per CDR3 protein. Among about 570,000 distinct CDR3 sequences listed, 12% to 15% were seen once. This rearrangement joins TRBV12-3 or TRBV12-4 to TRBJ2-3, with D possibly matching TRBD2 (6 bases). This TCR came from a woman aged 40 to 49 with Graves' hyperthyroidism. The sequencing input was blood. CDR3 nucleotide sequence: TGTGCCAGCAACGTAGCGGCAGATACGCAGTATTTT. Protein sequence: CASNVAADTQYF.